These 10 T cell receptor beta chains originate from one sample sequenced in a study of CD8+CD57+ T cells in acquired aplastic anemia. CDR3 and TCR beta VDJ profiling relied on genomic DNA as the template. TCRdb reanalysed the reads using MiXCR and keeps one entry per CDR3 protein. The table records more than 150,000 distinct CDR3 sequences, less than 55% of them present only once. The specimen was sorted CD4+, CD8+, or CD8+CD57+ T cells (not recorded which) from PBMCs. The receptors shown here come from a human donor in good health.

The chain is built from TRBV10-2 and TRBJ1-2; D is possibly TRBD1 (5 bases). CDR1 and CDR2 from the germline V gene are WSHSY and SAAADI. The CDR3 length is 11 residues. Trimming took 3 bases from V and 12 from J, leaving 11 bases between them. CDR3 nucleotides: TGCGCCAGCAGTGACAGGGATGGTCACACCTTC. Its translation: CASSDRDGHTF.

The chain is built from TRBV7-9 and TRBJ2-1, with D unresolved. The CDR3 is 11 amino acids. Germline V CDR1 and CDR2: SEHNR, FQNEAQ (reference sequence). V dropped 5 bases and J dropped 13 bases, with 12 bases sitting between them. CDR3 sequence reads: CASSSTGTQFF. CDR3 nucleotides: TGTGCCAGCAGCAGCACCGGAACACAGTTCTTC.

The chain carries TRBV7-9 and TRBJ1-2, with D unclear. CDR1 SEHNR and CDR2 FQNEAQ come from the germline V gene (reference sequence). The CDR3 extends over 15 amino acids. V was shortened by 5 bases and J by 3 bases, with 16 bases between the two germline ends. CDR3 bases: TGTGCCAGCAGCCCGAAAGTCTTTGGGGACTATGGCTACACCTTC. It yields the protein CASSPKVFGDYGYTF.

The chain uses TRBV24-1 and TRBJ2-5, with D perhaps being TRBD1 or TRBD2 (5 bases each). V was trimmed by 1 base and J by 6 bases, leaving 17 bases between them. This CDR3 contains 16 residues. Germline V gives CDR1 KGHDR, CDR2 SFDVKD. The CDR3 bases are TGTGCCACCAGTGATTTCCCTAGGGGACGACAACAGACCCAGTACTTC. Amino acids: CATSDFPRGRQQTQYF.

The gene calls are TRBV5-1 and TRBJ2-7; D unclear. The J call may not be correct, given that the DNA end is closer to TRBJ2-1. The CDR3 sequence is 13 residues long. The germline V gene encodes CDR1 SGHRS and CDR2 YFSETQ. CDR3 in DNA: TGCGCCAGCAGCTTGGAGGTGTACAATGAGCAGTTCTTC. Translated: CASSLEVYNEQFF.

The chain recombines TRBV20-1 with TRBJ2-7; 9 nucleotides match TRBD2. The CDR3 spans 14 residues. V gave up 6 bases and J gave up 0 bases; unmatched junction bases: 6. Germline CDR1 DFQATT, CDR2 SNEGSKA (reference sequence). The CDR3 DNA sequence: TGCAGTGCACGAGCGGGAGGAAACTCCTACGAGCAGTACTTC. Translation gives CSARAGGNSYEQYF.

This clonotype was counted ten times or more. The chain is built from TRBV7-2 and TRBJ1-1; D is uncertain. The CDR3 is made up of 13 amino acids. CDR1 is SGHTA and CDR2 is FQGNSA in the germline V gene. V dropped 4 bases and J dropped 3 bases, with 9 bases sitting between them. The CDR3 nucleotides are TGTGCCAGCAGCTGGGGTCTCGACACTGAAGCTTTCTTT. This sequence encodes CASSWGLDTEAFF.

This clonotype was picked up many times. The chain employs TRBV29-1 and TRBJ2-7, with a possible D match to TRBD1 (6 bases). The CDR3 runs 13 residues. Trimming left V 6 bases short and J 6 bases short, with 18 bases between. Looked up from germline, CDR1 is SQVTM and CDR2 is ANQGSEA. CDR3 sequence: CSVNPGTNREQYF. CDR3 coding DNA: TGCAGCGTCAACCCCGGGACAAATCGCGAGCAGTACTTC.

This clonotype was seen more than once but under ten times. V usage is TRBV15 and J usage is TRBJ1-5, with D uncertain. V was shortened by 1 base and J by 6 bases, with 7 bases between the two germline ends. The germline V gene has CDR1 LNHNV and CDR2 YYDKDF (reference sequence). CDR3 length: 13 residues. The CDR3 sequence is CATSRGPSQPQHF. The CDR3 coding sequence is TGTGCCACCAGCAGAGGACCCTCTCAGCCCCAGCATTTT.

In regard to this clonotype: Possible read error: a much larger clone is one base away. The V gene is TRBV20-1, the J gene TRBJ1-2; D gene ambiguous. The CDR3 spans 17 residues. Germline lookup yields CDR1 DFQATT and CDR2 SNEGSKA (reference sequence). V was pared by 3 bases and J by 6 bases, with 26 bases between. CDR3 nucleotide sequence: TGCAGTGCTAGTGTCTCCCGCCGGAACCGACCGAGCGATGGCTACACCTTC. This sequence encodes CSASVSRRNRPSDGYTF.